These 30 T cell receptor beta chains originate from one sample sequenced in a study of shared clonotypes between healthy human individuals. Data came from immunoSEQ multiplex PCR; TCRdb stores just in-frame clones and leaves some out. The sample yields around 500,000 clones, around 73% seen once. The sample was PBMCs. The receptors originated from a woman in her 40s in good health. Some clones in this sample may be carry-over from other donors' samples.

This chain connects TRBV23-1 to TRBJ2-7; 11 nucleotides agree with TRBD1. TRBV23-1 is designated an ORF whose function remains uncertain. V lost 6 bases to trimming and J lost 4 bases; unmatched junction nucleotides: 8. This CDR3 has 15 amino acids. DNA of the CDR3: TGCGCCAGCAGCCCCCTGGACAGGGGGCGTTACGAGCAGTACTTC. Its translation: CASSPLDRGRYEQYF.

This clone is a singleton in its sample. The J gene is TRBJ2-6, the V gene TRBV30; 11 positions agree with TRBD1. J gave up 1 base and V 1 base, and 3 bases lay outside the gene matches. Germline V CDR1 and CDR2: GTSNPN, SVGIG (reference sequence). The CDR3 extends over 17 amino acids. This CDR3 is CAWSAGTGGSGANVLTF. CDR3 DNA sequence: TGTGCCTGGAGTGCCGGGACAGGGGGTTCTGGGGCCAACGTCCTGACTTTC.

This sequence joins TRBV7-9 and TRBJ1-4; 7 bases map to TRBD1. J lost 8 bases, V lost 4 bases, and 10 bases had no gene match. CDR3 length: 15 residues. Germline CDR1 is SEHNR and CDR2 is FQNEAQ (reference sequence). This CDR3 is CASSWGQGGLEKLFF. The CDR3 nucleotides read TGTGCCAGCAGCTGGGGTCAGGGGGGGTTGGAAAAACTGTTTTTT. Combining the CDR3 with reference TRBV7-9 and TRBJ1-4 gives the whole variable domain DTGVSQNPRHKITKRGQNVTFRCDPISEHNRLYWYRQTLGQGPEFLTYFQNEAQLEKSRLLSDRFSAERPKGSFSTLEIQRTEQGDSAMYLCASSWGQGGLEKLFFGSGTQLSVL.

The gene calls are TRBV12-2 and TRBJ2-5; the D call in the table, TRBD2, was not verified against the DNA. TRBV12-2 is a pseudogene segment. CDR3 length: 19 amino acids. CDR3: CARTMVGASGTLYQETQYF. The CDR3 DNA follows: TGTGCTCGAACTATGGTAGGCGCTAGCGGGACTTTGTACCAAGAGACCCAGTACTTC.

This rearrangement joins TRBV4-2 to TRBJ2-1; 15 bases fit TRBD2. J gave up 7 bases and V 1 base, and 5 bases lay outside the gene matches. This CDR3 is built from 17 residues. Germline values: CDR1 LGHNA, CDR2 YNFKEQ. The CDR3 DNA reads TGTGCCAGCAGCCAAGGGACTAGCGGGAGGGGGACGAATGAGCAGTTCTTC. Translated, it gives CASSQGTSGRGTNEQFF.

The V gene is TRBV9, the J gene TRBJ2-3; 10 bases line up with TRBD2. Germline CDR1 is SGDLS and CDR2 is YYNGEE. The V segment lost 4 bases and the J segment 5 bases; nucleotides outside the gene matches: 16. The length of the CDR3 is 18 residues. The chain's CDR3 is CASSPRGLAGDGIDTQYF. For the CDR3, the DNA is TGTGCCAGCAGCCCCAGAGGGCTAGCGGGGGACGGAATAGATACGCAGTATTTT.

There are a few counts of this clone. This chain joins TRBV2 and TRBJ2-1; no definite D call. This CDR3 region has 11 residues. Trimming left V 5 bases short and J 7 bases short, with 6 bases between. Per germline, CDR1 SNHLY and CDR2 FYNNEI. Written as DNA, the CDR3 is TGTGCCAGCAGTCTAAGGAATGAGCAGTTCTTC. Translation gives CASSLRNEQFF.

The chain recombines TRBV19 with TRBJ1-2; D not certain. Germline CDR1 is LNHDA and CDR2 is SQIVND (reference sequence). Trimming removed 4 bases at V and 4 bases at J, with 10 bases between. The CDR3 has 13 residues. This chain's CDR3 is CASSNRTGYGYTF. The CDR3 region has the DNA TGTGCCAGTAGTAACCGGACGGGCTATGGCTACACCTTC.

Concerning this clone: A much larger clone differs by one base, so this may be a read error. Other DNA sequences within the sample encode an identical CDR3. This chain joins TRBV30 and TRBJ2-7; TRBD2 is a possible D gene (6 bases). Germline V gives CDR1 GTSNPN, CDR2 SVGIG (reference sequence). The CDR3 has 10 amino acids. CDR3 sequence (DNA): TGTGCATTTGGGGGGTTCGAGCAGTACTTC. Translated, it gives CAFGGFEQYF.

The chain uses TRBV7-6 and TRBJ1-1, with TRBD1 identical over 9 bases. The V gene end was trimmed by 3 bases and the J gene end by 7 bases; junction bases not matched to a gene: 12. This CDR3 has 16 residues. Per the germline V gene, CDR1 is SGHVS and CDR2 is FNYEAQ. The CDR3 DNA is TGTGCCAGCAGCTTCCACAGGGGGCAGAGGGCCGGTGAAGCTTTCTTT. Its protein product is CASSFHRGQRAGEAFF.

A note on this clone: A much more abundant neighbour one base away suggests this may be a read error. The CDR3 DNA reads TGCGCCAGCAGCTTGGCGGACAGGGACTATGGCTACACCTTC. Residues: CASSLADRDYGYTF. This sequence joins TRBV5-1 and TRBJ1-2, with 8 nucleotides matching TRBD1. Germline assignment: CDR1 SGHRS and CDR2 YFSETQ. V trimming: 0 bases; J trimming: 3 bases; junction bases outside the gene matches: 1. There are 14 residues in the CDR3. Variable domain in full (rest from reference TRBV5-1 and TRBJ1-2): KAGVTQTPRYLIKTRGQQVTLSCSPISGHRSVSWYQQTPGQGLQFLFEYFSETQRNKGNFPGRFSGRQFSNSRSEMNVSTLELGDSALYLCASSLADRDYGYTFGSGTRLTVV.

The J gene is TRBJ1-3, the V gene TRBV28; D not certain. The CDR3 is 16 amino acids. Germline CDR1 reads MDHEN; CDR2 reads SYDVKM. The germline V and J ends were trimmed by 1 base and 0 bases, with 10 bases remaining between them. The CDR3 DNA reads as TGTGCCAGCAGTTTATTAAGGGCTTACTCTGGAAACACCATATATTTT. It encodes CASSLLRAYSGNTIYF. Full variable domain (missing parts from reference TRBV28 and TRBJ1-3): DVKVTQSSRYLVKRTGEKVFLECVQDMDHENMFWYRQDPGLGLRLIYFSYDVKMKEKGDIPEGYSVSREKKERFSLILESASTNQTSMYLCASSLLRAYSGNTIYFGEGSWLTVV.

The rearrangement uses TRBV5-4 and TRBJ2-7, with 9 bases aligning to TRBD2. In germline, CDR1 is SGHNT, CDR2 YYREEE (reference sequence). The CDR3 length is 15 residues. The V segment lost 4 bases and the J segment 3 bases; nucleotides outside the gene matches: 8. CDR3 residues: CASSLQTSGVYEQYF. The CDR3 nucleotides are TGTGCCAGCAGCCTGCAGACTAGCGGAGTCTACGAGCAGTACTTC.

This clone was seen a single time. The CDR3 region has the DNA TGTGCCAGTGGGGGGACGAGCTCCTACGAGCAGTACTTC. Translated, it gives CASGGTSSYEQYF. The V call is TRBV19, the J call TRBJ2-7; D is possibly TRBD2 (6 bases). CDR3 length: 13 residues. Germline V CDR1 and CDR2: LNHDA, SQIVND (reference sequence). Trimming removed 8 bases at V and 0 bases at J, with 11 bases between.

This clone was detected only once. The chain uses TRBV5-6 and TRBJ2-7; possibly TRBD2 for D (5 bases). There are 15 residues in the CDR3. Looked up from germline, CDR1 is SGHDT and CDR2 is YYEEEE. Trimming removed 5 bases from V and 8 bases from J, with 23 bases in between. The DNA for the CDR3 is TGTGCCAGCAGATCTACCGGGAATCCGGCCGTGAAGCAGTACTTC. This encodes CASRSTGNPAVKQYF.

The J gene is TRBJ2-1, the V gene TRBV11-2; possibly TRBD2 for D (6 bases). Germline loops: CDR1 SGHAT, CDR2 FQNNGV. V dropped 0 bases and J dropped 9 bases, with 15 bases sitting between them. The CDR3 is 15 residues long. The CDR3 loop is CASSLEGGLTFEQFF. The DNA of the CDR3 is TGTGCCAGCAGCTTAGAGGGGGGACTCACTTTTGAGCAGTTCTTC.

As regards this clone: A far larger clone is one nucleotide away, so this likely arose from a read error. The rearrangement links TRBV6-5 to TRBJ2-3, with D maybe TRBD1 (6 bases). CDR1 is MNHEY, CDR2 SVGAGI, per germline. The CDR3 is 13 residues long. The CDR3, as DNA: TGTGCCAGCAGTTACTCAGAGACAGGTACGCAGTATTTT. This codes for CASSYSETGTQYF.

This chain links TRBV6-5 with TRBJ1-5; no definite D call. CDR1 MNHEY and CDR2 SVGAGI come from the germline V gene. Trimming removed 6 bases at V and 0 bases at J, with 6 bases between. This CDR3 contains 13 residues. The CDR3 region has the DNA TGTGCCAGCAGCCACAATAGCAATCAGCCCCAGCATTTT. Its protein is CASSHNSNQPQHF.

This sequence joins TRBV7-2 and TRBJ1-1; D not certain. This CDR3 contains 14 residues. Germline V gives CDR1 SGHTA, CDR2 FQGNSA. The germline V and J ends were trimmed by 2 bases and 1 base, with 8 bases remaining between them. CDR3 region: CASSLFGGNTEAFF. In DNA form, the CDR3 reads TGTGCCAGCAGCTTATTCGGAGGGAACACTGAAGCTTTCTTT.

The chain uses TRBV29-1 and TRBJ1-2; D unresolved. This CDR3 is 16 amino acids long. The V gene's germline CDR1 is SQVTM and CDR2 ANQGSEA. V was trimmed by 3 bases and J by 1 base, leaving 18 bases between them. The CDR3 nucleotides read TGCAGCGTTGATGGGAATCCGGTGATGAGTAACTATGGCTACACCTTC. This sequence encodes CSVDGNPVMSNYGYTF.

This clone appeared once. This chain uses TRBV5-1 with TRBJ1-1; no firm D call. The CDR3 totals 15 residues. V lost 0 bases to trimming and J lost 1 base, with 10 bases between them. From germline, CDR1 is SGHRS and CDR2 YFSETQ. The chain's CDR3 is CASSLASAGNTEAFF. The CDR3 nucleotides are TGCGCCAGCAGCTTGGCGTCAGCCGGGAACACTGAAGCTTTCTTT.

The gene calls are TRBV7-2 and TRBJ1-5; D remains ambiguous. CDR1 and CDR2 from the germline V gene are SGHTA and FQGNSA. CDR3 length: 15 amino acids. V shed 1 base and J shed 0 bases, with 7 bases lying between them. The CDR3 DNA reads as TGTGCCAGCAGCTTAGGAGAGAATAGCAATCAGCCCCAGCATTTT. It specifies CASSLGENSNQPQHF. Full variable domain (missing parts from reference TRBV7-2 and TRBJ1-5): GAGVSQSPSNKVTEKGKDVELRCDPISGHTALYWYRQSLGQGLEFLIYFQGNSAPDKSGLPSDRFSAERTGGSVSTLTIQRTQQEDSAVYLCASSLGENSNQPQHFGDGTRLSIL.

The chain combines TRBV2 with TRBJ1-1; 7 bases line up with TRBD1. The trim removed 1 base at V and 4 bases at J, leaving 6 bases unmatched. The CDR3 has 15 residues. Germline V gives CDR1 SNHLY, CDR2 FYNNEI. CDR3 DNA sequence: TGTGCCAGCAGTGAAGAGACAGGGAATCCCACTGAAGCTTTCTTT. The encoded protein is CASSEETGNPTEAFF.

CDR3 sequence reads: CASSTGLAGVADTQYF. CDR3 DNA sequence: TGTGCCAGCAGTACGGGACTAGCGGGAGTTGCGGATACGCAGTATTTT. The chain has TRBV7-3 and TRBJ2-3, with TRBD2 identical over 14 bases. The CDR3 is made up of 16 amino acids. Germline lookup yields CDR1 SGHTA and CDR2 FQGTGA. Trimming took 6 bases from V and 6 from J; bases not matched to a gene: 8.

The J gene is TRBJ2-2, the V gene TRBV7-2; no clear D gene. The V end was cut by 4 bases, the J end by 5 bases, with 8 bases between. This CDR3 has 13 amino acids. The germline gives CDR1 SGHTA, CDR2 FQGNSA. Here the CDR3 reads CASSYPPTGELFF. CDR3 nucleotide sequence: TGTGCCAGCAGCTACCCTCCTACCGGGGAGCTGTTTTTT.

In its sample, this clone was seen a few times. The chain employs TRBV19 and TRBJ2-5; D is uncertain. Germline V gives CDR1 LNHDA, CDR2 SQIVND (reference sequence). The CDR3 runs to 12 residues. Trimming stripped 5 bases from V and 5 bases from J, with 9 bases between. The CDR3: CASSRLGETQYF. CDR3 in DNA: TGTGCCAGTAGTCGTCTCGGCGAGACCCAGTACTTC. The whole variable domain, remainder taken from reference TRBV19 and TRBJ2-5, is DGGITQSPKYLFRKEGQNVTLSCEQNLNHDAMYWYRQDPGQGLRLIYYSQIVNDFQKGDIAEGYSVSREKKESFPLTVTSAQKNPTAFYLCASSRLGETQYFGPGTRLLVL.

The chain carries TRBV15 and TRBJ2-7; 11 positions match TRBD1. The CDR3 has 17 residues. Losses at the gene ends were 0 bases for V and 3 bases for J; bases not matched to a gene: 7. The germline CDR1 and CDR2 sequences are LNHNV and YYDKDF (reference sequence). CDR3 in amino acids: CATSRDPRTGGVYEQYF. Here the CDR3 DNA reads TGTGCCACCAGCAGAGACCCAAGGACAGGGGGCGTCTACGAGCAGTACTTC.

The rearrangement links TRBV6-1 to TRBJ1-1; 7 bases agree with TRBD1. The germline V gene has CDR1 MNHNS and CDR2 SASEGT. The CDR3 is made up of 15 amino acids. V shed 5 bases and J 1 base; nucleotides not matched to a gene: 7. The chain's CDR3 is CASSFGHRGNTEAFF. In DNA, the CDR3 is TGTGCCAGCAGTTTTGGGCACAGGGGGAACACTGAAGCTTTCTTT.

The chain is built from TRBV25-1 and TRBJ1-4; 8 nucleotides agree with TRBD1. With V trimmed by 4 bases and J by 7 bases, 8 bases remained unmatched. The length of the CDR3 is 15 residues. CDR1 MGHDK and CDR2 SYGVNS come from the germline V gene. The CDR3 loop is CASSARTGHSEKLFF. CDR3 DNA sequence: TGTGCCAGCAGTGCCCGGACAGGGCATTCTGAAAAACTGTTTTTT. Full variable domain (remainder filled in from reference TRBV25-1 and TRBJ1-4): EADIYQTPRYLVIGTGKKITLECSQTMGHDKMYWYQQDPGMELHLIHYSYGVNSTEKGDLSSESTVSRIRTEHFPLTLESARPSHTSQYLCASSARTGHSEKLFFGSGTQLSVL.

The chain couples TRBV9 to TRBJ1-4; possibly TRBD1 for D (5 bases). The CDR3 is 16 amino acids. Trimming shortened V by 2 bases and J by 8 bases, and 19 bases separated the two germline ends. CDR1 is SGDLS and CDR2 is YYNGEE in the germline V gene. DNA of the CDR3: TGTGCCAGCAGCGTCAGGACCGGGGCAGGACGAGAAAAACTGTTTTTT. Protein: CASSVRTGAGREKLFF.